This record looks at one T cell receptor (beta chain) sequence and its context. Antigen specificity is unknown. PCR amplification relied on 60 Vbeta primers (plus 13 Jbeta primers). Produced via immunoSEQ multiplex PCR; TCRdb's table is partial and in-frame only. The data show approximately 110,000 clones, roughly 76% seen once. The entry originates in a study of cytomegalovirus exposure and HLA in healthy donors. Study in general: Clustering assigned about 80% of the roughly 380 genotyped donors to the Caucasian-associated ancestry cluster.

Whole-study results and caveats: Reports showed the classifier diagnosing cytomegalovirus status with high specificity and sensitivity.

Germline CDR1 reads MDHEN; CDR2 reads SYDVKM. This CDR3 contains 15 residues. V was pared by 6 bases and J by 1 base, with 13 bases between. This clonotype was obtained from a woman aged 60-75 years in good health and CMV-seropositive. Sequencing was performed on PBMCs. The chain combines TRBV28 with TRBJ1-5; unclear D gene. CDR3 protein: CASRPNRNSNQPQHF. The CDR3 nucleotides read TGTGCCAGCAGACCAAACAGAAACAGCAATCAGCCCCAGCATTTT.